One and the same sample provided the 7 T cell receptor beta chains below, sequenced in a study of T cells after yellow fever vaccination. TCRdb redid the calling of the 5' RACE reads with MiXCR, one entry per CDR3 protein. The sample gives around 230,000 distinct CDR3 sequences, 6% to 8% of which show up once; approximately 0.99% is in the top ten. The sample in question was CD4+ T cells sorted from PBMCs, obtained on the day of the yellow fever booster vaccination. Receptors originate from a man aged 30-40 years who received the YFV17D yellow fever vaccine.

This clonotype was picked up many times. The chain links TRBV7-2 to TRBJ2-7, with 9 bases lining up with TRBD2. In germline, CDR1 is SGHTA, CDR2 FQGNSA. CDR3 length equals 15 residues. V dropped 4 bases and J dropped 4; count of bases not matched to a gene: 8. This chain's CDR3 is CASSSLAGTFYEQYF. The CDR3 DNA reads TGTGCCAGCAGCTCCCTAGCGGGAACGTTTTACGAGCAGTACTTC.

This clonotype occurred a few times. The rearrangement uses TRBV6-1 and TRBJ2-7; 8 bases map to TRBD2. J lost 0 bases, V lost 5 bases, and 3 bases had no gene match. Germline CDR1 is MNHNS and CDR2 is SASEGT. The CDR3 extends over 14 amino acids. The CDR3 region has the DNA TGTGCCAGCAGTCACAGCGGGGGCTCCTACGAGCAGTACTTC. Amino acid sequence: CASSHSGGSYEQYF.

This chain connects TRBV20-1 to TRBJ2-1; 8 nucleotides line up with TRBD2. The CDR3 extends over 16 amino acids. CDR1 and CDR2 from the germline V gene are DFQATT and SNEGSKA (reference sequence). Trimming removed 6 bases from V and 0 bases from J; junction bases left unmatched: 10. The CDR3 nucleotides read TGCAGTGCGAAAAAGGAAAGCGGGAGCTCCTACAATGAGCAGTTCTTC. This translates into CSAKKESGSSYNEQFF.

The chain couples TRBV19 to TRBJ2-2; 7 bases match TRBD2. V shed 6 bases, J shed 0 bases, and the junction held 4 bases outside the gene matches. This CDR3 region has 15 residues. Germline-derived CDR1 and CDR2 are LNHDA and SQIVND (reference sequence). The CDR3 here is CASSQLAPNTGELFF. CDR3 DNA sequence: TGTGCCAGTAGCCAACTAGCGCCGAACACCGGGGAGCTGTTTTTT.

This clonotype was observed a handful of times. This chain uses TRBV5-5 with TRBJ2-2, with no clear D. The V end was cut by 1 base, the J end by 0 bases, with 7 bases between. The CDR3 totals 15 residues. CDR1 and CDR2 (germline): SGHKS, YYEKEE (reference sequence). CDR3 protein: CASSLRPPNTGELFF. CDR3 DNA sequence: TGTGCCAGCAGCTTGAGGCCTCCGAACACCGGGGAGCTGTTTTTT.

In this sample, this clonotype turned up many times. Sequence at one end of the junction differs from germline and may be a read error. This chain links TRBV7-7 with TRBJ2-5; tentatively, D is TRBD2 (6 bases). Germline values: CDR1 SSHAT, CDR2 FNYEAQ (reference sequence). This CDR3 is 16 amino acids long. CDR3 residues: CASSLGRLVSQETQYF. CDR3 DNA sequence: TGTGCTAGCAGCCTAGGCAGACTAGTCTCCCAAGAGACCCAGTACTTC.

A few counts support this clonotype. V and J are TRBV12-3 or TRBV12-4 and TRBJ1-5, with 7 bases matching TRBD1. J gave up 8 bases and V 5 bases, and 12 bases lay outside the gene matches. The CDR3 has 15 residues. CDR3 nucleotide sequence: TGTGCCAGCAGTCCAGGGGGGGCCGGAGGGGAGCCCCAGCATTTT. Its protein is CASSPGGAGGEPQHF.